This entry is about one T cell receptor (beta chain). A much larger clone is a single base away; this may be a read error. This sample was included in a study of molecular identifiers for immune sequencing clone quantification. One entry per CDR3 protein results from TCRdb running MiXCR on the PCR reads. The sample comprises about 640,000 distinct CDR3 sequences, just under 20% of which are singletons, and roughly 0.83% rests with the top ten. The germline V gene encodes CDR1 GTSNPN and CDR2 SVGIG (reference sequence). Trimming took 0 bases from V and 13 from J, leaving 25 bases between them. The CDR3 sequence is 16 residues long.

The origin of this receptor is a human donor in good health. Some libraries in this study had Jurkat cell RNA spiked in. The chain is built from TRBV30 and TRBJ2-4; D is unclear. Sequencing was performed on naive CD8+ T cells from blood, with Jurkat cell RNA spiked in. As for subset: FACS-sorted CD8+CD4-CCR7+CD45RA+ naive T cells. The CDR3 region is CAWSVLAVFPDNEQYF. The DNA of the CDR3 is TGTGCCTGGAGTGTACTGGCGGTGTTCCCCGACAATGAGCAGTACTTC.